This passage covers 9 T cell receptor beta chains from one sample sequenced in a study of cytomegalovirus exposure and HLA in healthy donors. PCR employed 60 Vbeta and 13 Jbeta primers. The protocol was immunoSEQ multiplex PCR, while the TCRdb copy is restricted to in-frame clones and leaves out a portion. In all, the sample yields 200,000 or so clones. Source material: PBMCs. These receptors all stem from a boy between 10 and 17 years old in good health and CMV-seronegative.

J is TRBJ1-2 and V is TRBV2; D is possibly TRBD1 (5 bases). Trimming stripped 11 bases from V and 3 bases from J, with 10 bases between. The CDR3 contains 11 residues. Germline V CDR1 and CDR2: SNHLY, FYNNEI. The CDR3 DNA follows: TGTGCCGGGGGGGGAGACTATGGCTACACCTTC. Translated: CAGGGDYGYTF.

The chain is built from TRBV6-5 and TRBJ2-1; TRBD2 is a possible D gene (6 bases). This CDR3 contains 14 residues. Germline V gene sequence: CDR1 MNHEY, CDR2 SVGAGI. The V end was cut by 8 bases, the J end by 4 bases, with 15 bases between. This CDR3 reads CASVGQGGYNEQFF. The CDR3 DNA is TGTGCCAGCGTGGGCCAGGGAGGATACAATGAGCAGTTCTTC.

The chain uses TRBV10-3 and TRBJ2-7; tentatively, D is TRBD2 (6 bases). V dropped 8 bases and J dropped 0 bases, with 17 bases sitting between them. There are 15 residues in the CDR3. CDR1 and CDR2 (germline): ENHRY, SYGVKD. CDR3 DNA: TGTGCCATCTCGAGACCGGGGGTTAGCTCCTACGAGCAGTACTTC. Encoded protein: CAISRPGVSSYEQYF.

The genes are TRBV5-1 and TRBJ1-4, with D possibly being TRBD1 (5 bases). Germline V gene data show CDR1 as SGHRS and CDR2 as YFSETQ. This CDR3 is built from 14 residues. V shed 5 bases and J shed 8 bases, with 16 bases lying between them. The chain's CDR3 is CASRLAGTAEKLFF. The CDR3 bases are TGCGCCAGCAGGCTGGCAGGGACTGCCGAAAAACTGTTTTTT.

The gene calls are TRBV7-3 and TRBJ2-2; no firm D call. Germline-derived CDR1 and CDR2 are SGHTA and FQGTGA. The CDR3 sequence is 13 residues long. V lost 5 bases to trimming and J lost 7 bases, with 11 bases between them. The DNA for the CDR3 is TGTGCCAGCAGCCCCCTACGTGACGGGGAGCTGTTTTTT. Protein sequence: CASSPLRDGELFF.

The CDR3 region is CASSPTGGYGYTF. The CDR3 DNA reads as TGTGCCAGCAGCCCCACAGGGGGCTATGGCTACACCTTC. This sequence joins TRBV7-9 and TRBJ1-2, with TRBD1 matching over 8 bases. Per germline, CDR1 SEHNR and CDR2 FQNEAQ (reference sequence). V trimming: 5 bases; J trimming: 4 bases; junction bases outside the gene matches: 3. This CDR3 has 13 amino acids.

The chain combines TRBV7-3 with TRBJ2-1; D is unresolved. Trimming left V 2 bases short and J 9 bases short, with 17 bases between. Looked up from germline, CDR1 is SGHTA and CDR2 is FQGTGA. CDR3 size: 15 residues. CDR3 in DNA: TGTGCCAGCAGCTTACTGGGCTACGCTCTGAGTGAGCAGTTCTTC. Translating it yields CASSLLGYALSEQFF.

The V call is TRBV5-6, the J call TRBJ1-6, with D unclear. Germline-derived CDR1 and CDR2 are SGHDT and YYEEEE. The CDR3 contains 16 residues. With 1 base removed from V and 0 bases from J, the gap between germline ends came to 8 bases. The CDR3 sequence: CASSLKGSSYNSPLHF. CDR3 bases: TGTGCCAGCAGCTTGAAAGGGAGCTCCTATAATTCACCCCTCCACTTT.

The CDR3 loop reads CASSPTSGREEFF. CDR3 coding DNA: TGCGCCAGCAGCCCGACTAGCGGTCGAGAGGAGTTCTTC. The chain is built from TRBV4-1 and TRBJ2-1; 9 positions match TRBD2. The V segment lost 4 bases and the J segment 14 bases; nucleotides outside the gene matches: 9. The germline gives CDR1 MGHRA, CDR2 YSYEKL. CDR3 length equals 13 residues.